The source of this T cell receptor (beta chain) is a study of T-cell memory formation after mild COVID-19. To note about this clonotype: Antigen: not known.

The length of the CDR3 is 15 residues. Trimming cost V 4 bases and J 5 bases; bases outside gene matches: 6. Germline V gene sequence: CDR1 SEHNR, CDR2 FQNEAQ (reference sequence). The 5'RACE method, run with constant-segment primers, produced TCR alpha and TCR beta cDNA libraries (carrying sample barcodes and UMIs). MiXCR, applied by TCRdb to the 5' RACE reads, yields one record per CDR3 protein. The sample holds 210,000 or so distinct CDR3 sequences; 18% are singletons and the top ten take approximately 2.4%. Findings of the study overall: CM and EM subsets held most contracting CD4+ clones; EMRA held CD8+ ones.

Sequenced: PBMCs or a T cell subset sorted from them (not recorded which). The chain joins TRBV7-9 to TRBJ2-7; TRBD1 matches 12 bases. This receptor was identified in an adult woman who had mild COVID-19 (a few samples of this study predate the infection). Cell type and time point are not known. The DNA of the CDR3 is TGTGCCAGCAGCTCCCGGGACAGGGGGCGAAACGAGCAGTACTTC. Amino acid sequence: CASSSRDRGRNEQYF.